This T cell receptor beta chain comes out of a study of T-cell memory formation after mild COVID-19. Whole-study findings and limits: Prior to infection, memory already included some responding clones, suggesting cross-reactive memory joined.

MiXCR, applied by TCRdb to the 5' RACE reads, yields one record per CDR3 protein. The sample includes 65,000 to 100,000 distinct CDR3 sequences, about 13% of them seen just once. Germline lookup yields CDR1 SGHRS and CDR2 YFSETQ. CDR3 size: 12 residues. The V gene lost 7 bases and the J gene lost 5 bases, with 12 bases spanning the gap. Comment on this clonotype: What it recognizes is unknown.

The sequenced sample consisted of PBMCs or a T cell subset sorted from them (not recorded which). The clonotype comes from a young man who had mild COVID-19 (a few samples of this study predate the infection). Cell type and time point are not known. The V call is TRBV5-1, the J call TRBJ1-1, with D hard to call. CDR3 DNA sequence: TGCGCCAGCGGCCAGACTAATACTGAAGCTTTCTTT. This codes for CASGQTNTEAFF.